One sample yielded the 7 T cell receptor beta chains listed below, sequenced in a study of T-cell memory formation after mild COVID-19. MiXCR, applied by TCRdb to the 5' RACE reads, yields one record per CDR3 protein. The table includes 120,000 or so distinct CDR3 sequences, about 6% detected once. The sample comprised PBMCs or a T cell subset sorted from them (not recorded which). The receptors derive from an adult woman who had mild COVID-19 (a few samples of this study predate the infection). Cell type and time point are not known.

The J gene is TRBJ2-1, the V gene TRBV6-2 or TRBV6-3, with D possibly being TRBD1 or TRBD2 (5 bases each). The CDR3 spans 13 residues. CDR1 is MNHEY, CDR2 SVGEGT, per germline. The germline V and J ends were trimmed by 5 bases and 4 bases, with 9 bases remaining between them. The CDR3 DNA reads as TGTGCCAGCAGTCCGGGGCCGTACAATGAGCAGTTCTTC. This gives the protein CASSPGPYNEQFF.

This clonotype was seen just once. The CDR3 DNA reads TGTGCCAGCTCGCCAGGTGATACCGGGGAGCTGTTTTTT. This translates into CASSPGDTGELFF. The gene calls are TRBV18 and TRBJ2-2; D not resolved. Germline-derived CDR1 and CDR2 are KGHSH and LQKENI. Trimming pared 6 bases from V and 5 bases from J, leaving 10 bases between. The CDR3 extends over 13 amino acids.

V is TRBV7-9 and J is TRBJ2-2; TRBD2 is a possible D gene (6 bases). The CDR3 is made up of 16 amino acids. V lost 1 base and J lost 1, with 10 bases in between. Germline values: CDR1 SEHNR, CDR2 FQNEAQ (reference sequence). CDR3 bases: TGTGCCAGCAGCTTAGGGGGACTTTGGAACACCGGGGAGCTGTTTTTT. Translated: CASSLGGLWNTGELFF.

At least ten counts were recorded for this clonotype. This chain uses TRBV6-5 with TRBJ1-2; 9 positions match TRBD1. This CDR3 has 15 amino acids. In germline, CDR1 is MNHEY, CDR2 SVGAGI. The trim removed 2 bases at V and 3 bases at J, leaving 4 bases unmatched. The CDR3 DNA reads TGTGCCAGCAGTTACGTAAGGACAGGGGACTATGGCTACACCTTC. This codes for CASSYVRTGDYGYTF.

The V and J genes are TRBV5-1 and TRBJ2-3; D ambiguous. Per the germline V gene, CDR1 is SGHRS and CDR2 is YFSETQ. V shed 4 bases and J shed 5 bases, with 14 bases lying between them. The CDR3 totals 14 residues. CDR3 nucleotide sequence: TGCGCCAGCAGCGGGGATCGGAGAGGAGATACGCAGTATTTT. Protein product: CASSGDRRGDTQYF. Complete variable domain (other parts from reference TRBV5-1 and TRBJ2-3): KAGVTQTPRYLIKTRGQQVTLSCSPISGHRSVSWYQQTPGQGLQFLFEYFSETQRNKGNFPGRFSGRQFSNSRSEMNVSTLELGDSALYLCASSGDRRGDTQYFGPGTRLTVL.

This clonotype was counted many times. The chain is built from TRBV29-1 and TRBJ1-1, with TRBD1 matching 7 bases. The CDR3 runs to 13 residues. V lost 6 bases, J lost 3 bases, and 7 bases stayed unmatched. Looked up from germline, CDR1 is SQVTM and CDR2 is ANQGSEA. In nucleotides, the CDR3 is TGCAGCGTCCGAAGGGGGCTGGACACTGAAGCTTTCTTT. Translated: CSVRRGLDTEAFF.

In this sample, this clonotype turned up once. The chain couples TRBV11-2 to TRBJ1-2, with a possible D match to TRBD1 (6 bases). Trimming shortened V by 4 bases and J by 4 bases, and 10 bases separated the two germline ends. Looked up from germline, CDR1 is SGHAT and CDR2 is FQNNGV. The CDR3 has 13 residues. This chain's CDR3 is CASSSSRGYGYTF. The CDR3 bases are TGTGCCAGCAGCTCGAGCAGGGGCTATGGCTACACCTTC.